These 20 T cell receptor beta chains share one sample of origin, sequenced in a study of cytomegalovirus exposure and HLA in healthy donors. A multiplex PCR was run with 60 Vbeta primers and 13 Jbeta primers. Assay: immunoSEQ multiplex PCR; the TCRdb copy retains only in-frame clones and omits some. Among under 200,000 clones listed, about 77% were seen once. Sequenced input: PBMCs. These receptors originate from a male donor in good health and CMV-seropositive.

The chain carries TRBV25-1 and TRBJ1-4; the match to TRBD1 covers 7 bases. V gave up 2 bases and J gave up 3 bases; unmatched junction bases: 6. The CDR3 contains 16 residues. CDR1 is MGHDK and CDR2 is SYGVNS in the germline V gene. The CDR3 region is CASSEGRGVANEKLFF. The CDR3 nucleotides read TGTGCCAGCAGTGAAGGCAGGGGGGTTGCTAATGAAAAACTGTTTTTT.

V usage is TRBV7-6 and J usage is TRBJ2-7; 11 nucleotides match TRBD1. Trimming removed 2 bases from V and 3 bases from J; junction bases left unmatched: 3. CDR1 and CDR2 from the germline V gene are SGHVS and FNYEAQ. CDR3 length: 15 residues. The CDR3 reads CASSLWTGGSYEQYF. The CDR3 DNA is TGTGCCAGCAGCTTATGGACAGGGGGCAGCTACGAGCAGTACTTC.

The J gene is TRBJ2-2, the V gene TRBV9, with a possible D match to TRBD1 (5 bases). Germline V gives CDR1 SGDLS, CDR2 YYNGEE. Trimming left V 2 bases short and J 1 base short, with 9 bases between. The CDR3 totals 15 residues. The CDR3 sequence: CASSVGAQNTGELFF. As DNA, the CDR3 is TGTGCCAGCAGCGTTGGGGCTCAGAACACCGGGGAGCTGTTTTTT.

The gene calls are TRBV6-5 and TRBJ2-3; tentatively, D is TRBD2 (6 bases). Trimming pared 6 bases from V and 3 bases from J, leaving 10 bases between. The CDR3 contains 13 residues. Germline V gives CDR1 MNHEY, CDR2 SVGAGI. The CDR3 DNA reads as TGTGCCAGCAGCGGAGGGCGAACAGATACGCAGTATTTT. Residues: CASSGGRTDTQYF.

The chain joins TRBV5-1 to TRBJ1-2, with 7 bases aligning to TRBD1. CDR1 is SGHRS and CDR2 is YFSETQ in the germline V gene. V shed 0 bases and J 0 bases; nucleotides not matched to a gene: 2. The CDR3 sequence is 15 residues long. The CDR3 DNA follows: TGCGCCAGCAGCTTGGGACAGGGCCCTAACTATGGCTACACCTTC. Its translation: CASSLGQGPNYGYTF.

The V and J genes are TRBV5-5 and TRBJ1-4; no definite D call. CDR1 SGHKS and CDR2 YYEKEE come from the germline V gene (reference sequence). Trimming stripped 4 bases from V and 4 bases from J, with 11 bases between. CDR3 length equals 14 residues. The chain's CDR3 is CASSPLALNEKLFF. CDR3 sequence (DNA): TGTGCCAGCAGCCCCTTAGCGCTTAATGAAAAACTGTTTTTT.

This clone was observed a handful of times. The chain combines TRBV10-2 with TRBJ1-1; D remains unclear. The CDR3 loop spans 13 amino acids. Trimming stripped 3 bases from V and 11 bases from J, with 16 bases between. Germline loops: CDR1 WSHSY, CDR2 SAAADI. CDR3 coding DNA: TGCGCCAGCAGTGAAGAGGAGAGAGGGAAGGCTTTCTTT. This translates into CASSEEERGKAFF.

This clone occurred a few times. The chain combines TRBV2 with TRBJ1-2; unclear D gene. Trimming left V 6 bases short and J 4 bases short, with 18 bases between. The CDR3 sequence is 15 residues long. Germline assignment: CDR1 SNHLY and CDR2 FYNNEI. The CDR3 nucleotides read TGTGCCAGCAGATACTCACAGATCGAGTCCTATGGCTACACCTTC. Translated: CASRYSQIESYGYTF.

This chain links TRBV12-5 with TRBJ1-1; TRBD1 matches 8 bases. CDR3 size: 18 residues. Losses at the gene ends were 0 bases for V and 0 bases for J; bases not matched to a gene: 9. CDR1 is LGHNT and CDR2 is FRNRAP in the germline V gene. CDR3 amino acids: CASGLVRTGQLVNTEAFF. CDR3 sequence (DNA): TGTGCTAGTGGTTTGGTCCGGACAGGGCAACTTGTGAACACTGAAGCTTTCTTT.

The chain recombines TRBV5-1 with TRBJ1-1, with TRBD1 matching 7 bases. The CDR3 totals 13 residues. V shed 5 bases, J shed 12 bases, and the junction held 13 bases outside the gene matches. Looked up from germline, CDR1 is SGHRS and CDR2 is YFSETQ. CDR3 sequence: CASRITTGADSFF. The CDR3 region has the DNA TGCGCCAGCAGAATTACCACAGGGGCGGATTCTTTCTTT.

With respect to this clone: A much bigger clone sits one base away, suggesting this may be a read error. V usage is TRBV5-5 and J usage is TRBJ1-1; TRBD1 aligns across 9 bases. V shed 3 bases, J shed 3 bases, and the junction held 0 bases outside the gene matches. This CDR3 has 13 amino acids. Germline CDR1 reads SGHKS; CDR2 reads YYEKEE (reference sequence). The CDR3 reads CASSWTGDTEAFF. DNA for the CDR3: TGTGCCAGCAGCTGGACAGGGGACACTGAAGCTTTCTTT.

The rearrangement joins TRBV4-3 to TRBJ2-3, with 7 positions matching TRBD2. The CDR3 has 16 residues. V lost 4 bases to trimming and J lost 0 bases; unmatched junction nucleotides: 7. CDR1 is LGHNA and CDR2 is YSLEER in the germline V gene. CDR3 residues: CASSRNGGGSTDTQYF. The CDR3 region has the DNA TGCGCCAGCAGCCGCAACGGGGGAGGGAGCACAGATACGCAGTATTTT.

This clone appeared once. The V call is TRBV27, the J call TRBJ1-2; TRBD1 matches 7 bases. V gave up 6 bases and J gave up 0 bases; unmatched junction bases: 4. The germline V gene has CDR1 MNHEY and CDR2 SMNVEV (reference sequence). The CDR3 consists of 14 residues. CDR3 region: CASRRGQPNYGYTF. The CDR3 DNA follows: TGTGCCAGCAGGAGGGGACAGCCTAACTATGGCTACACCTTC.

This clone was seen just once. The gene calls are TRBV11-2 and TRBJ2-1; D remains ambiguous. V lost 5 bases, J lost 11 bases, and 10 bases lay in between. Germline values: CDR1 SGHAT, CDR2 FQNNGV. The CDR3 is made up of 11 amino acids. The CDR3: CASSVQRQQFF. The CDR3 coding sequence is TGTGCCAGCAGCGTACAGAGACAGCAGTTCTTC.

The rearrangement uses TRBV6-1 and TRBJ1-1; TRBD1 might be the D (6 bases). This CDR3 has 15 residues. The V gene lost 1 base and the J gene lost 1 base, with 10 bases spanning the gap. Germline V gene lookup returns CDR1 MNHNS and CDR2 SASEGT. CDR3 DNA sequence: TGTGCCAGCAGTGAAGGGACAGCGCCGAACACTGAAGCTTTCTTT. The encoded protein is CASSEGTAPNTEAFF.

The chain links TRBV5-1 to TRBJ2-7, with D perhaps TRBD1 (5 bases). Germline V CDR1 and CDR2: SGHRS, YFSETQ. The CDR3 contains 15 residues. The V end was cut by 1 base, the J end by 2 bases, with 13 bases between. The CDR3 DNA follows: TGCGCCAGCAGCTTGAGTCCAGGGAACCCCTACGAGCAGTACTTC. Translation gives CASSLSPGNPYEQYF.

The CDR3 spells CAWKVGQLFYGYTF. CDR3 DNA: TGTGCCTGGAAAGTCGGACAGCTATTCTATGGCTACACCTTC. The chain recombines TRBV30 with TRBJ1-2; D perhaps matches TRBD1 (6 bases). The CDR3 runs 14 residues. From germline, CDR1 is GTSNPN and CDR2 SVGIG (reference sequence). Trimming left V 4 bases short and J 4 bases short, with 16 bases between.

About this clone: This same CDR3 is encoded by further DNA sequences in the sample. This chain joins TRBV30 and TRBJ1-6, with a tentative D call TRBD1 (6 bases). Germline V gene sequence: CDR1 GTSNPN, CDR2 SVGIG (reference sequence). CDR3 length: 15 residues. V was trimmed by 0 bases and J by 9 bases, leaving 15 bases between them. CDR3 region: CAWSVAGGEISPLHF. The CDR3 bases are TGTGCCTGGAGTGTGGCGGGGGGCGAGATTTCACCCCTCCACTTT.

V gene TRBV30 combines with J gene TRBJ1-6; no clear D gene. The CDR3 has 13 amino acids. V lost 3 bases and J 5 bases, leaving 8 bases between the germline ends. The germline CDR1 and CDR2 sequences are GTSNPN and SVGIG (reference sequence). As DNA, the CDR3 is TGTGCCTGGAGCGAGAGCCATAATTCACCCCTCCACTTT. It encodes CAWSESHNSPLHF.

In nucleotides, the CDR3 is TGTGCCAGCAGCTCGTTACAGGCCAGCTCTGGAAACACCATATATTTT. Translated, it gives CASSSLQASSGNTIYF. This chain joins TRBV13 and TRBJ1-3, with D perhaps matching TRBD1 (5 bases). The germline CDR1 and CDR2 sequences are PRHDT and FYEKMQ (reference sequence). This CDR3 region has 16 residues. The V and J ends lost 4 bases and 0 bases respectively, with 13 bases between them.